Described below is a single TCR beta chain sequence and its context. Its antigen is not identified. The junction departs from germline at one end; a sequencing error may be responsible. Investigators took RNA and DNA out together from approximately 22-30 mg of unsorted bulk tissue. Each tumor specimen held more than 80% viable tumor cells. This record belongs to a study of tumor-infiltrating lymphocytes in primary liver carcinoma. Study context: The yield of productive TCRbeta reads per sample was roughly 3.65 to 7.13 million and was similar across tissue types.

The CDR3 is 14 residues long. Germline loops: CDR1 LGHNA, CDR2 YNFKEQ. The study, taken as a whole, reports: The study found only about 7.5-25% of top clones in all five tumor regions. Overlap in tumor-adjacent and tumor-blood pairs fell below that of tumor region pairs.

TCR beta cDNA was prepared out of around 460 ng total RNA by means of a constant-region primer. Investigators got TCR beta libraries out of three nested multiplex PCR rounds, done with slightly modified ARM-PCR. In the first two PCR rounds, TRBV1-TRBV30 forward primers were paired with a C-beta reverse primer, and each round lasted about 10 cycles. TCRdb processed the multiplex PCR reads anew with MiXCR; each CDR3 protein has one entry. The sample holds fewer than 110,000 distinct CDR3 sequences; around 66% are singletons and the top ten take 12%. The clonotype comes from an older woman with primary liver carcinoma and hepatitis B virus infection. Material: liver tumor tissue from sampling region 2. The subset denotes: tumor region T2, inferior pole. The chain is built from TRBV4-2 and TRBJ1-1; D call uncertain. In nucleotides, the CDR3 is TGTGCCAGCAGCCAAGTGCAAATGAACACTGAAGCTTCCTTT. It yields the protein CASSQVQMNTEASF.